This T cell receptor (beta chain) was profiled in a study of regulatory T cells in long-lasting Graves disease. Study background: More than 5 years of antithyroid drugs with positive TSH receptor antibodies defined persistent Graves' disease.

The CDR3 has 15 amino acids. Germline CDR1 DFQATT, CDR2 SNEGSKA (reference sequence). Trimming cost V 5 bases and J 5 bases, with 16 bases left between them. Noted time point: persistent/refractory GD, antithyroid drugs over 5 years with positive TRAb. Preparation of the TCR library used RNA extracted from PBMCs. CDR3-region Arm-PCR and iRepertoire HTBI primers produced the TCR beta libraries. TCRdb recomputed calls from the multiplex PCR reads with MiXCR, one row per CDR3 protein. The repertoire holds roughly 400,000 distinct CDR3 sequences, less than 25% seen once, with around 20% in the top ten. Sequenced here: peripheral blood mononuclear cells (PBMCs), sampled when the disease was refractory, from a patient treated with antithyroid drugs. The receptor's source is a female donor with Graves disease. The rearrangement joins TRBV20-1 to TRBJ1-6, with D perhaps matching TRBD1 (6 bases). CDR3 protein: CSAPRGGADNSPLHF. CDR3 sequence (DNA): TGCAGTGCTCCTAGGGGGGGCGCAGATAATTCACCCCTCCACTTT.